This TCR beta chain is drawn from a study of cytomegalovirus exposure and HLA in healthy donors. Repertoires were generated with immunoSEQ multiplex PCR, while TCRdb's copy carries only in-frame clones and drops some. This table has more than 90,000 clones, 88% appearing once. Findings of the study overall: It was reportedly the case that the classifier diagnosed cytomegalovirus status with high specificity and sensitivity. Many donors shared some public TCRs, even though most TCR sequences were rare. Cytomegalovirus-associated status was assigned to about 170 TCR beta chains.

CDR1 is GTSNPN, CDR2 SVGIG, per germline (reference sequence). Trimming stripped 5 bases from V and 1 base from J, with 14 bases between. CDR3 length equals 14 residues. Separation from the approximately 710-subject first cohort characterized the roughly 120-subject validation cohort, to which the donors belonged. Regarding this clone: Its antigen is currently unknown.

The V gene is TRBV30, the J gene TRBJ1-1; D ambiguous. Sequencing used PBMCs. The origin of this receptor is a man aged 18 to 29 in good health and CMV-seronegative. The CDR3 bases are TGTGCCTGGCGCGAACCGGGTGGGAACACTGAAGCTTTCTTT. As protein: CAWREPGGNTEAFF.